This paragraph covers one T cell receptor (beta chain) sequence. This record belongs to a study of blood T cell repertoires in COVID-19. Original methodology: Estimation of nucleated cell counts was performed using reference gene primer amplification. Data came from immunoSEQ multiplex PCR; TCRdb stores just in-frame clones and leaves some out. The V and J calls and clone size come from that table; D and trimming were worked out from the DNA. The table has roughly 400,000 clones, roughly 92% seen once; the top ten hold 0.8% to 0.9%. Exposed participants encountered a COVID-19 case during the 2 weeks preceding study entry. Germline V gene sequence: CDR1 SEHNR, CDR2 FQNEAQ (reference sequence). This CDR3 is 14 amino acids long. V gave up 2 bases and J gave up 12 bases; unmatched junction bases: 10.

The receptor was derived from a woman between 40 and 55 years old who had been exposed to COVID-19. What was sequenced was PBMCs or T cells enriched from blood (not recorded which). V is TRBV7-9 and J is TRBJ1-1; 9 nucleotides agree with TRBD1. The CDR3 region is CASSLTGTTGGTFF. The CDR3 nucleotides are TGTGCCAGCAGCTTAACGGGGACGACAGGGGGAACTTTCTTT. Supplemented by reference TRBV7-9 and TRBJ1-1, the full variable domain reads DTGVSQNPRHKITKRGQNVTFRCDPISEHNRLYWYRQTLGQGPEFLTYFQNEAQLEKSRLLSDRFSAERPKGSFSTLEIQRTEQGDSAMYLCASSLTGTTGGTFFGQGTRLTVV.